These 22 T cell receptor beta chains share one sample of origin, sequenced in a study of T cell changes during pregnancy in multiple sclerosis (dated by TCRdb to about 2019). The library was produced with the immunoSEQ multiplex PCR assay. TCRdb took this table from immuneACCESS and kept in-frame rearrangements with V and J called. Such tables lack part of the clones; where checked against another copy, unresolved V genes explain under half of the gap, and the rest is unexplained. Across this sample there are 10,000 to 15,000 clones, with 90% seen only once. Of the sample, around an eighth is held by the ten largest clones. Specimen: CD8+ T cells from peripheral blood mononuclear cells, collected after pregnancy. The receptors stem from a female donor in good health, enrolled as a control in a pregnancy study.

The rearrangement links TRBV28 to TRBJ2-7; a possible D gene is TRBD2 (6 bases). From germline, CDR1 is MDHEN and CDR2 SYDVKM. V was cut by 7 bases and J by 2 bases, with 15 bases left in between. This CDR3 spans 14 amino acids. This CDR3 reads CASTPSGAAYEQYF. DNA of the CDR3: TGTGCCAGCACTCCTTCGGGAGCCGCCTACGAGCAGTACTTC. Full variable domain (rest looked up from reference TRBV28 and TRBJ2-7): DVKVTQSSRYLVKRTGEKVFLECVQDMDHENMFWYRQDPGLGLRLIYFSYDVKMKEKGDIPEGYSVSREKKERFSLILESASTNQTSMYLCASTPSGAAYEQYFGPGTRLTVT.

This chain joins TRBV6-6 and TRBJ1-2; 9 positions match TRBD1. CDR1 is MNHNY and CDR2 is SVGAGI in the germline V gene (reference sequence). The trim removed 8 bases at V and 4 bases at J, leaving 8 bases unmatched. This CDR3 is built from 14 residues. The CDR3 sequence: CASSNRDRAYGYTF. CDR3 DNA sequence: TGTGCCAGCTCCAACCGGGACAGGGCCTATGGCTACACCTTC.

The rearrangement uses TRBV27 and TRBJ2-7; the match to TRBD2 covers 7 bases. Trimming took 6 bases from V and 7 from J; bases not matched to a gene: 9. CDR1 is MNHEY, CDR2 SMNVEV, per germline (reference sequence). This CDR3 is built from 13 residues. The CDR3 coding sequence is TGTGCCAGCAGCCCCACATACGGGGGGGAGCAGTACTTC. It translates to CASSPTYGGEQYF.

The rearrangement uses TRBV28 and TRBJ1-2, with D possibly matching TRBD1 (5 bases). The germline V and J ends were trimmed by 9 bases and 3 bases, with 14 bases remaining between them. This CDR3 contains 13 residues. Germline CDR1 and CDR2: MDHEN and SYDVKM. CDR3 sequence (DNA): TGTGCCAGTAGTATACAGGACGACTATGGCTACACCTTC. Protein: CASSIQDDYGYTF.

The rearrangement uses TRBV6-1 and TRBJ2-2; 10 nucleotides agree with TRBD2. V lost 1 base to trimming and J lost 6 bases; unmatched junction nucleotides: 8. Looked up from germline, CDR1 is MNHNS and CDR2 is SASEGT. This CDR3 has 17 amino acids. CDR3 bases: TGTGCCAGCAGTGAAGAGCTGGGTAGCGGGGGGCCCGGGGAGCTGTTTTTT. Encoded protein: CASSEELGSGGPGELFF.

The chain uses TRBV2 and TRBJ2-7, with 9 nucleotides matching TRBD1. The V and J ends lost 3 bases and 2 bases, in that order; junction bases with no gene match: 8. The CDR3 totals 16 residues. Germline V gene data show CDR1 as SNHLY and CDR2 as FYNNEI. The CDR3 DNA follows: TGTGCCAGCAGTGAGTTTAGGACAGGGGAAACCTACGAGCAGTACTTC. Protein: CASSEFRTGETYEQYF.

The CDR3 reads CASSLYDMNTEAFF. The CDR3 region has the DNA TGTGCCAGCAGTTTATATGACATGAACACTGAAGCTTTCTTT. The genes are TRBV28 and TRBJ1-1; unclear D gene. CDR3 size: 14 residues. V was pared by 1 base and J by 0 bases, with 6 bases between. Germline loops: CDR1 MDHEN, CDR2 SYDVKM.

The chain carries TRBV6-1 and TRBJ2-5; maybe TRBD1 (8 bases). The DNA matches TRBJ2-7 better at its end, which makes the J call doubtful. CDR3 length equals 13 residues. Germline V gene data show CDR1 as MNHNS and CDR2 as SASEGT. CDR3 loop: CASQDREGYEQYF. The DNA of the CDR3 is TGTGCCAGCCAGGACAGGGAGGGCTACGAGCAGTACTTC.

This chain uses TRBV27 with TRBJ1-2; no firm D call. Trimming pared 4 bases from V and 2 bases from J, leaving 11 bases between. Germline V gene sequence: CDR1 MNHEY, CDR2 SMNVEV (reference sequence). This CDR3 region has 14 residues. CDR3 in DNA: TGTGCCAGCAGTTCCCAGGCCCCCAACTATGGCTACACCTTC. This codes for CASSSQAPNYGYTF.

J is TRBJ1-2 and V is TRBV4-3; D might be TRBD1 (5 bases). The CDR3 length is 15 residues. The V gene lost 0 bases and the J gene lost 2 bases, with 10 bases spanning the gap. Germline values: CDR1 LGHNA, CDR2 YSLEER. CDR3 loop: CASSQDETANYGYTF. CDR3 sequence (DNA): TGCGCCAGCAGCCAAGACGAGACAGCGAACTATGGCTACACCTTC.

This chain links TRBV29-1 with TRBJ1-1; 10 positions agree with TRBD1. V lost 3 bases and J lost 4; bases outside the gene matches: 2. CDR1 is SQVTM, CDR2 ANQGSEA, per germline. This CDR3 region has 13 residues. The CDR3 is CSVEGTGVTEAFF. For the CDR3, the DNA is TGCAGCGTTGAGGGGACAGGGGTCACTGAAGCTTTCTTT.

The CDR3 nucleotides are TGTGCCAGCAGTGCAGGGGGCACCGGGGAGCTGTTTTTT. It encodes CASSAGGTGELFF. The V call is TRBV6-4, the J call TRBJ2-2, with 7 bases matching TRBD1. Looked up from germline, CDR1 is MRHNA and CDR2 is SNTAGT. CDR3 length: 13 amino acids. V shed 4 bases, J shed 4 bases, and the junction held 0 bases outside the gene matches.

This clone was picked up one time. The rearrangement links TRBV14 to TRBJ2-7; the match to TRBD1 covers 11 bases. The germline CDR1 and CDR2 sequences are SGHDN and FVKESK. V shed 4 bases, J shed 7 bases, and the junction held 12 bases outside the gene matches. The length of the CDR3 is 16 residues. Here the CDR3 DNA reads TGTGCCAGCAGCCCGTTTCCCGGGACAGGGGGTAAAGAGCAGTACTTC. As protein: CASSPFPGTGGKEQYF. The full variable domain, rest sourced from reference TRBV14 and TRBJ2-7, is EAGVTQFPSHSVIEKGQTVTLRCDPISGHDNLYWYRRVMGKEIKFLLHFVKESKQDESGMPNNRFLAERTGGTYSTLKVQPAELEDSGVYFCASSPFPGTGGKEQYFGPGTRLTVT.

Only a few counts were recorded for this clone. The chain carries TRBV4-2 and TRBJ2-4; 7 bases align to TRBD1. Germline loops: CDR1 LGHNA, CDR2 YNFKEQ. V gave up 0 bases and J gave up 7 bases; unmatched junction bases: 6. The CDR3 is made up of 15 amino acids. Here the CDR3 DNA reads TGTGCCAGCAGCCAAGATTTGGGGACAGTGAACATTCAGTACTTC. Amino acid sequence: CASSQDLGTVNIQYF.

For the CDR3, the DNA is TGTGCCAGCAGTGACTCGGGACAGGGCACAGATACGCAGTATTTT. Translating gives CASSDSGQGTDTQYF. The rearrangement joins TRBV6-4 to TRBJ2-3; 8 bases are a match to TRBD1. The CDR3 runs 15 residues. J was trimmed by 1 base and V by 0 bases; bases with no gene match: 0. CDR1 and CDR2 (germline): MRHNA, SNTAGT.

CDR3 nucleotides: TGTGCCAGCAGTCCCGCCCTGTGGAGGGGCTACACCTTC. Amino acids: CASSPALWRGYTF. The V and J genes are TRBV27 and TRBJ1-2; D unclear. Germline CDR1 and CDR2: MNHEY and SMNVEV (reference sequence). With 5 bases removed from V and 8 bases from J, the gap between germline ends came to 15 bases. The CDR3 is 13 residues long.

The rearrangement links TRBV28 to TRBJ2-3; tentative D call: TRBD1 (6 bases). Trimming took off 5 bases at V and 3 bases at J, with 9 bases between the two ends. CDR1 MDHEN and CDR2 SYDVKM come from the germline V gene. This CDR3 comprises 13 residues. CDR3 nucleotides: TGTGCCAGCAGTCCAGGGGTGACAGATACGCAGTATTTT. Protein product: CASSPGVTDTQYF.

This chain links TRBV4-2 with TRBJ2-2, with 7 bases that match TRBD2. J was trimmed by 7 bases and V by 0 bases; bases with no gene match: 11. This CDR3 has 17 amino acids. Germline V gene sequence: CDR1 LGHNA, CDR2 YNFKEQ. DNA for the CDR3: TGTGCCAGCAGCCAAGAGTTGGGGGGAGGGCCGGGCGGGGAGCTGTTTTTT. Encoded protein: CASSQELGGGPGGELFF.

The CDR3 region has the DNA TGCGCCAGCAGCACCGAGGGTGAGGCGTACAATGAGCAGTTCTTC. Protein sequence: CASSTEGEAYNEQFF. J is TRBJ2-1 and V is TRBV5-1; possibly TRBD2 for D (5 bases). In germline, CDR1 is SGHRS, CDR2 YFSETQ. The V end was cut by 4 bases, the J end by 4 bases, with 15 bases between. The CDR3 has 15 amino acids.

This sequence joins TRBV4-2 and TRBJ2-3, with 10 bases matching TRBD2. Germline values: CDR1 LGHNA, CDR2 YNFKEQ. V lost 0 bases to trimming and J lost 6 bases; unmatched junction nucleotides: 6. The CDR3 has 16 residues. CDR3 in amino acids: CASSQELAGGRDTQYF. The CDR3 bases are TGTGCCAGCAGCCAAGAGTTAGCGGGGGGAAGGGATACGCAGTATTTT.

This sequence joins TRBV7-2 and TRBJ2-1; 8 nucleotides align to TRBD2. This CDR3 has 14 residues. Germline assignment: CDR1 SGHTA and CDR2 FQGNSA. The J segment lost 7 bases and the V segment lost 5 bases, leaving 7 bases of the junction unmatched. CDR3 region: CASSPGLAPNEQFF. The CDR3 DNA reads TGTGCCAGCAGCCCCGGACTAGCCCCAAATGAGCAGTTCTTC.

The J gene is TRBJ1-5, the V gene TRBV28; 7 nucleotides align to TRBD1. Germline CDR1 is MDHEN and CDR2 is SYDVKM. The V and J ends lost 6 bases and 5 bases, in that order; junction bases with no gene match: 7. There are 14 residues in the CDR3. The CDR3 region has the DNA TGTGCCAGCAGCAACAGGGGAGTTGATCAGCCCCAGCATTTT. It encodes CASSNRGVDQPQHF.